Listed here is a single T cell receptor beta chain. Its antigen remains unknown. The read ends 3 residues shy of where the CDR3 ends; the end is completed using the germline J gene. Assay used: immunoSEQ multiplex PCR; TCRdb lists only in-frame clones, some missing. The sample table sets out around 30,000 clones. The CDR3 covers 13 residues. Per germline, CDR1 KGHSH and CDR2 LQKENI. These data originate in a study of T cells in women clearing cervical HPV infection. On the study more broadly: HLA type stays a possible confounder, typing being limited.

Study-wide results and caveats: Effector/memory and HPV-specific T cells were not isolated, and association timing is unknown.

The TCR was taken from a woman between 18 and 75 years old with a cervical HPV16 infection that either progressed to CIN3+ or cleared (not recorded which). This chain uses TRBV18 with TRBJ2-3, with D unresolved. The sample taken for sequencing was blood buffy coat. The part of the CDR3 DNA that was read is TGTGCCAGCTCCCCTGACACATATCAGCCG. Protein sequence: CASSPDTYQP. From start to end, the CDR3 is CASSPDTYQPQYF.